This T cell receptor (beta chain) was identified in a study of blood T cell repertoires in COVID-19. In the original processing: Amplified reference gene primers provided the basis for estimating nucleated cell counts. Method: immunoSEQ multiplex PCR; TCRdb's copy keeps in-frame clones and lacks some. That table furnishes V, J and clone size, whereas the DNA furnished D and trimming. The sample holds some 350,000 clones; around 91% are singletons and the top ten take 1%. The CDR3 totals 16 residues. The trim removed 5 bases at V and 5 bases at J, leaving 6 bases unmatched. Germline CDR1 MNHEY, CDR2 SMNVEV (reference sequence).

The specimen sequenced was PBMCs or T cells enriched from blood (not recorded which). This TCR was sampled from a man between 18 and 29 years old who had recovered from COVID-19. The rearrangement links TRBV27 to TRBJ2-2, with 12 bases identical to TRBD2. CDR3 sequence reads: CASSPQTSGRTGELFF. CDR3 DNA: TGTGCCAGCAGTCCCCAGACTAGCGGGAGAACCGGGGAGCTGTTTTTT.